The clone carrying this T cell receptor beta chain was observed at least ten times. Starting from genomic DNA, TCR beta CDR3 was amplified through two-round multiplex PCR. Gene-specific TRBV and TRBJ primers were used in PCR round one. TCRdb itself ran the multiplex PCR reads through MiXCR, one entry per CDR3 protein. The table lists about 51,000 distinct CDR3 sequences, roughly 36% of them singletons. The data are from a study of prognosis after radiotherapy for stage I lung cancer. Study information: There were around 15 patients with newly diagnosed primary stage I lung tumors and several patients with oligometastatic NSCLC after surgical resection of the primary tumor.

Peripheral venous blood was drawn in roughly 6.5-milliliter volumes, with a draw taken at each of two separate time points. V lost 2 bases and J lost 4, with 4 bases in between. This CDR3 comprises 11 residues. The germline V gene encodes CDR1 SGHRS and CDR2 YFSETQ. The chain links TRBV5-1 to TRBJ2-7; D is undetermined. The sequencing here drew on PBMCs, taken before or after stereotactic body radiation therapy (not recorded which). The clonotype was recovered from a donor over 45 with non-small cell lung cancer. The CDR3 DNA follows: TGCGCCAGCAGCTTATATTACGAGCAGTACTTC. It specifies CASSLYYEQYF.